This passage covers 13 T cell receptor beta chains from one sample sequenced in a study of blood T cell repertoires in COVID-19. The repertoire was sequenced with immunoSEQ multiplex PCR; TCRdb's copy has only in-frame clones and lacks some. Here the sample spans 58,000 or so clones, less than 90% being singletons. The specimen sequenced was peripheral blood. These receptors came from a woman between 65 and 79 years old with active COVID-19.

The chain combines TRBV11-2 with TRBJ2-7; the D is unclear. V lost 2 bases and J 2 bases, leaving 7 bases between the germline ends. This CDR3 comprises 13 residues. The germline gives CDR1 SGHAT, CDR2 FQNNGV. The CDR3 is CASSLQTAYEQYF. The CDR3 nucleotides read TGTGCCAGCAGCTTACAAACAGCCTACGAGCAGTACTTC.

Here the CDR3 reads CASSLGGGAQQPQHF. The CDR3 DNA reads as TGTGCCAGCAGCTTGGGAGGGGGAGCACAGCAGCCCCAGCATTTT. The chain joins TRBV7-9 to TRBJ1-5, with D possibly TRBD1 on 6 matching bases. CDR3 length: 15 amino acids. Germline CDR1 reads SEHNR; CDR2 reads FQNEAQ (reference sequence). Trimming left V 3 bases short and J 7 bases short, with 16 bases between. Variable domain in full (rest from reference TRBV7-9 and TRBJ1-5): DTGVSQNPRHKITKRGQNVTFRCDPISEHNRLYWYRQTLGQGPEFLTYFQNEAQLEKSRLLSDRFSAERPKGSFSTLEIQRTEQGDSAMYLCASSLGGGAQQPQHFGDGTRLSIL.

This clone has just a few counts. CDR3 residues: CASSETLYGYTF. For the CDR3, the DNA is TGTGCCAGCAGTGAAACCCTATATGGCTACACCTTC. The gene calls are TRBV6-1 and TRBJ1-2, with D uncertain. Per germline, CDR1 MNHNS and CDR2 SASEGT. Deletions cut 2 bases from V and 5 bases from J, with 6 bases between. This CDR3 spans 12 amino acids.

This chain uses TRBV28 with TRBJ2-1, with TRBD2 matching over 14 bases. The CDR3 extends over 15 amino acids. V lost 6 bases, J lost 5 bases, and 3 bases stayed unmatched. CDR1 is MDHEN, CDR2 SYDVKM, per germline. The CDR3 nucleotides are TGTGCCAGCAGCCCGGGACTAGCGGGGGACAATGAGCAGTTCTTC. Translated: CASSPGLAGDNEQFF.

The J gene is TRBJ1-5, the V gene TRBV19; 10 bases align to TRBD1. J was trimmed by 7 bases and V by 3 bases; bases with no gene match: 6. Germline V gene lookup returns CDR1 LNHDA and CDR2 SQIVND (reference sequence). CDR3 length: 15 amino acids. As DNA, the CDR3 is TGTGCCAGTAGTATTTGGGGACAGGGGTGGCAGCCCCAGCATTTT. It translates to CASSIWGQGWQPQHF.

This clone has a single count. This sequence joins TRBV7-7 and TRBJ2-5, with 12 nucleotides matching TRBD1. Germline trimming cut 5 bases from V and 5 bases from J; bases unmatched to any gene: 9. This CDR3 has 16 residues. The germline CDR1 and CDR2 sequences are SSHAT and FNYEAQ (reference sequence). CDR3 bases: TGTGCCAGCAGCCCAAACTCCGGGACAGGGGGCGAGACCCAGTACTTC. This sequence encodes CASSPNSGTGGETQYF.

V and J are TRBV19 and TRBJ1-1; 10 bases map to TRBD1. The CDR3 length is 16 residues. Germline V CDR1 and CDR2: LNHDA, SQIVND (reference sequence). V was clipped by 7 bases and J by 1 base; unmatched bases: 9. CDR3 sequence reads: CASKGGDRGPNTEAFF. CDR3 in DNA: TGTGCCAGTAAGGGTGGGGACAGGGGCCCGAACACTGAAGCTTTCTTT.

This clone showed up just once. The chain joins TRBV11-2 to TRBJ1-3; D possibly corresponds to TRBD1 (6 bases). V lost 4 bases and J lost 10, with 23 bases in between. CDR3 length: 16 amino acids. From germline, CDR1 is SGHAT and CDR2 FQNNGV. The CDR3 reads CASSSLVGDNPKTIYF. In DNA, the CDR3 is TGTGCCAGCAGCTCTTTAGTAGGGGACAACCCAAAAACCATATATTTT.

This chain links TRBV5-1 with TRBJ2-7; D might be TRBD1 (6 bases). Per germline, CDR1 SGHRS and CDR2 YFSETQ. V lost 4 bases and J lost 0, with 14 bases in between. The CDR3 runs to 15 residues. The CDR3 bases are TGCGCCAGCAGCGGCTGGGACATCCGCTCCTACGAGCAGTACTTC. Residues: CASSGWDIRSYEQYF.

The V and J genes are TRBV7-6 and TRBJ1-1; D might be TRBD1 (5 bases). CDR3 length equals 17 residues. With 2 bases removed from V and 8 bases from J, the gap between germline ends came to 24 bases. The germline gives CDR1 SGHVS, CDR2 FNYEAQ. In nucleotides, the CDR3 is TGTGCCAGCAGCTTACTCGCTATCCACCCGGACAAGCCAGAAGCTTTCTTT. Protein: CASSLLAIHPDKPEAFF.

This rearrangement joins TRBV12-5 to TRBJ2-2, with TRBD2 matching over 9 bases. CDR1 and CDR2 (germline): LGHNT, FRNRAP. J was trimmed by 2 bases and V by 5 bases; bases with no gene match: 9. The CDR3 extends over 17 amino acids. The CDR3 is CASGLLSREGNTGELFF. The CDR3 DNA sequence: TGTGCTAGTGGTCTCTTATCGCGGGAGGGAAACACCGGGGAGCTGTTTTTT.

Only a few counts were recorded for this clone. The CDR3: CASSASTGGLAGPYNEQFF. CDR3 DNA: TGTGCCAGCAGTGCATCGACAGGGGGACTAGCGGGCCCCTACAATGAGCAGTTCTTC. This sequence joins TRBV6-1 and TRBJ2-1, with 12 bases lining up with TRBD2. CDR1 and CDR2 (germline): MNHNS, SASEGT. J lost 2 bases, V lost 4 bases, and 12 bases had no gene match. This CDR3 is built from 19 residues.

This chain joins TRBV7-3 and TRBJ2-3; D remains ambiguous. V was pared by 5 bases and J by 0 bases, with 9 bases between. The V gene's germline CDR1 is SGHTA and CDR2 FQGTGA. The CDR3 length is 14 residues. The CDR3 coding sequence is TGTGCCAGCAGCCCCTGGAGAAGCACAGATACGCAGTATTTT. Protein sequence: CASSPWRSTDTQYF.